This passage covers 17 T cell receptor beta chains from one sample sequenced in a study of blood T cell repertoires in COVID-19. Repertoires were generated with immunoSEQ multiplex PCR, while TCRdb's copy carries only in-frame clones and drops some. The sample shows 210,000 or so clones, around 82% of them seen only once. The sample consisted of peripheral blood. All receptors derive from a woman in her thirties or forties with acute or convalescent COVID-19.

The genes are TRBV9 and TRBJ2-1; D is unresolved. The CDR3 length is 15 residues. Germline lookup yields CDR1 SGDLS and CDR2 YYNGEE. V was cut by 3 bases and J by 5 bases, with 15 bases left in between. The CDR3 spells CASSAGVLINNEQFF. In DNA, the CDR3 is TGTGCCAGCAGCGCTGGAGTCCTAATTAACAATGAGCAGTTCTTC.

The rearrangement uses TRBV3-1 (or the pseudogene TRBV3-2) and TRBJ1-1; D is unclear. The germline gives CDR1 LGHDT, CDR2 YNNKEL (reference sequence). The CDR3 has 14 residues. Trimming took off 0 bases at V and 1 base at J, with 6 bases between the two ends. In nucleotides, the CDR3 is TGTGCCAGCAGCCAAGAAATCAGGAACACTGAAGCTTTCTTT. This codes for CASSQEIRNTEAFF.

The chain has TRBV19 and TRBJ2-5, with 10 positions matching TRBD2. V gave up 1 base and J gave up 3 bases; unmatched junction bases: 8. The CDR3 runs to 17 residues. The germline V gene encodes CDR1 LNHDA and CDR2 SQIVND (reference sequence). CDR3: CASSIVMPSGREETQYF. CDR3 nucleotides: TGTGCCAGTAGTATAGTAATGCCTAGCGGGAGAGAAGAGACCCAGTACTTC.

This clone was seen a handful of times. The rearrangement uses TRBV19 and TRBJ2-6; TRBD2 is a possible D gene (5 bases). Germline V gene data show CDR1 as LNHDA and CDR2 as SQIVND (reference sequence). The CDR3 has 18 residues. Trimming took 5 bases from V and 0 from J, leaving 17 bases between them. In nucleotides, the CDR3 is TGTGCCAGTAGTTCTAGCCTGTCGGGGAGCTCTGGGGCCAACGTCCTGACTTTC. Protein: CASSSSLSGSSGANVLTF.

The chain carries TRBV7-9 and TRBJ1-6; 8 bases are shared with TRBD1. V dropped 3 bases and J dropped 9; count of bases not matched to a gene: 7. Germline CDR1 is SEHNR and CDR2 is FQNEAQ (reference sequence). CDR3 length: 15 amino acids. Written as DNA, the CDR3 is TGTGCCAGCAGCTTCAGTACAGGGGGGGGTTCACCCCTCCACTTT. It encodes CASSFSTGGGSPLHF.

The chain employs TRBV29-1 and TRBJ1-2, with 7 nucleotides matching TRBD1. The CDR3 runs 13 residues. Germline V gene data show CDR1 as SQVTM and CDR2 as ANQGSEA. V was pared by 3 bases and J by 4 bases, with 5 bases of the junction left unmatched. CDR3 protein: CSVEGRGVYGYTF. CDR3 sequence (DNA): TGCAGCGTTGAGGGCAGGGGGGTCTATGGCTACACCTTC.

J is TRBJ2-3 and V is TRBV5-1; 14 bases align to TRBD2. CDR1 SGHRS and CDR2 YFSETQ come from the germline V gene. The CDR3 is 20 amino acids. V trimming: 4 bases; J trimming: 0 bases; junction bases outside the gene matches: 13. This CDR3 is CASSPGLAGGLITSTDTQYF. The CDR3 region has the DNA TGCGCCAGCAGCCCAGGACTAGCGGGGGGCCTGATCACTAGCACAGATACGCAGTATTTT.

The chain uses TRBV14 and TRBJ1-6; 7 bases fit TRBD1. V lost 1 base and J lost 6; bases outside the gene matches: 6. CDR3 size: 16 residues. Germline loops: CDR1 SGHDN, CDR2 FVKESK. This CDR3 is CASSQVRGGRNSPLHF. The CDR3, as DNA: TGTGCCAGCAGCCAAGTAAGAGGGGGCCGTAATTCACCCCTCCACTTT.

This clone has just a few counts. This chain connects TRBV7-9 to TRBJ2-3; D is unclear. CDR3 length: 16 residues. Trimming cost V 5 bases and J 0 bases, with 15 bases left between them. Germline CDR1 and CDR2: SEHNR and FQNEAQ (reference sequence). The CDR3 DNA is TGTGCCAGCAGCCCCCGAGGCCTCCCTAGCACAGATACGCAGTATTTT. Translation gives CASSPRGLPSTDTQYF.

The gene calls are TRBV6-1 and TRBJ1-2; 7 positions match TRBD1. CDR1 is MNHNS and CDR2 is SASEGT in the germline V gene. There are 18 residues in the CDR3. With V trimmed by 2 bases and J by 2 bases, 14 bases remained unmatched. CDR3 protein: CASSEILGMTRGNYGYTF. The CDR3 coding sequence is TGTGCCAGCAGTGAAATCCTGGGGATGACCAGGGGGAACTATGGCTACACCTTC.

V usage is TRBV14 and J usage is TRBJ1-6; D is possibly TRBD1 (5 bases). V was trimmed by 2 bases and J by 8 bases, leaving 19 bases between them. CDR3 length: 17 residues. From germline, CDR1 is SGHDN and CDR2 FVKESK. The CDR3 DNA is TGTGCCAGCAGCCAAAGAGCAGGAATTAGGGGTTATTCACCCCTCCACTTT. Translated: CASSQRAGIRGYSPLHF. Using reference TRBV14 and TRBJ1-6 for the parts outside the CDR3, the full variable domain is EAGVTQFPSHSVIEKGQTVTLRCDPISGHDNLYWYRRVMGKEIKFLLHFVKESKQDESGMPNNRFLAERTGGTYSTLKVQPAELEDSGVYFCASSQRAGIRGYSPLHFGNGTRLTVT.

This clone was picked up a small number of times. V usage is TRBV7-3 and J usage is TRBJ2-3; TRBD2 aligns across 11 bases. CDR3 length: 18 amino acids. Germline assignment: CDR1 SGHTA and CDR2 FQGTGA. The J segment lost 2 bases and the V segment lost 0 bases, leaving 7 bases of the junction unmatched. For the CDR3, the DNA is TGTGCCAGCAGCTTAACTGTCGCTAGCGGGGGGTTCACAGATACGCAGTATTTT. It specifies CASSLTVASGGFTDTQYF.

This sequence joins TRBV6-5 and TRBJ2-1; 7 bases match TRBD2. Germline V gene data show CDR1 as MNHEY and CDR2 as SVGAGI. V shed 4 bases and J 7 bases; nucleotides not matched to a gene: 4. The CDR3 runs 13 residues. CDR3 protein: CASSSGGSNEQFF. For the CDR3, the DNA is TGTGCCAGCAGTTCAGGCGGGAGTAATGAGCAGTTCTTC.

The chain carries TRBV11-3 and TRBJ2-3, with 11 bases that match TRBD2. Germline CDR1 and CDR2: SGHNT and YENEEA. The V segment lost 5 bases and the J segment 2 bases; nucleotides outside the gene matches: 9. The CDR3 runs 17 residues. The CDR3 region is CASSQGTSGGTTDTQYF. The CDR3 DNA sequence: TGTGCCAGCAGCCAGGGGACTAGCGGAGGGACCACAGATACGCAGTATTTT.

The chain has TRBV10-3 and TRBJ2-7, with 9 bases identical to TRBD1. The CDR3 extends over 18 amino acids. Looked up from germline, CDR1 is ENHRY and CDR2 is SYGVKD. V shed 10 bases and J 1 base; nucleotides not matched to a gene: 20. In DNA form, the CDR3 reads TGTGCCACCAAGGCCCGGACAGGGGTAACTGAAGAGTCCTACGAGCAGTACTTC. Translated: CATKARTGVTEESYEQYF.

CDR3 sequence (DNA): TGTGCCAGTGTTTCGACGGGACAGGGGAGAACTGAAGCTTTCTTT. Protein: CASVSTGQGRTEAFF. J is TRBJ1-1 and V is TRBV19, with 10 bases identical to TRBD1. The CDR3 is 15 residues long. CDR1 is LNHDA, CDR2 SQIVND, per germline (reference sequence). With V trimmed by 8 bases and J by 5 bases, 11 bases remained unmatched.

This clone was detected a few times. The V and J genes are TRBV7-2 and TRBJ1-6, with 9 positions matching TRBD1. With V trimmed by 5 bases and J by 7 bases, 6 bases remained unmatched. The CDR3 is 15 residues long. CDR1 SGHTA and CDR2 FQGNSA come from the germline V gene. The CDR3 DNA follows: TGTGCCAGCAGCACACAGGGGGCCCAAAATTCACCCCTCCACTTT. Amino acids: CASSTQGAQNSPLHF. The entire variable domain, with the rest obtained from reference TRBV7-2 and TRBJ1-6, is as follows: GAGVSQSPSNKVTEKGKDVELRCDPISGHTALYWYRQSLGQGLEFLIYFQGNSAPDKSGLPSDRFSAERTGGSVSTLTIQRTQQEDSAVYLCASSTQGAQNSPLHFGNGTRLTVT.